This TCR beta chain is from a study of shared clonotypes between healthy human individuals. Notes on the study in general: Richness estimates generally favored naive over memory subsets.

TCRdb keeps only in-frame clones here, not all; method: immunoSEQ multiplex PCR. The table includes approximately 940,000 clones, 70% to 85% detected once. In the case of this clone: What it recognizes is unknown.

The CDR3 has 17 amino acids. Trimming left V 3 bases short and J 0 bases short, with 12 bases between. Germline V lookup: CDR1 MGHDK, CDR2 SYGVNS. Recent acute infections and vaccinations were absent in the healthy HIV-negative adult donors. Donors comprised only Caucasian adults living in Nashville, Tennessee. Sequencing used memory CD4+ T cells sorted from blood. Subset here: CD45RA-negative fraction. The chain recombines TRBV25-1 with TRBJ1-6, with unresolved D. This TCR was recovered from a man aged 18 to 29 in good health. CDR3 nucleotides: TGTGCCAGCAGTGACAGCGGACTGTTCTCCTATAATTCACCCCTCCACTTT. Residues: CASSDSGLFSYNSPLHF.